Included here is one TCR beta chain sequence, with context. As handled by the study authors: By means of reference gene primer amplification, nucleated cell counts were estimated. Some clones are missing from TCRdb's copy, which holds only in-frame ones; the method was immunoSEQ multiplex PCR. Clone size and the V and J calls come from that table; the DNA yielded D and trimming. The data hold roughly 300,000 clones, with 80% to 90% observed a single time. The data belong to a study of blood T cell repertoires in COVID-19. Study overall: COVID-19 samples collected from the United States, Italy and Spain covered acute and convalescent phases. In each case, the material was cDNA or gDNA derived from T cells, B-cell-depleted T cells, or PBMCs.

CDR1 and CDR2 from the germline V gene are ENHRY and SYGVKD. V was clipped by 3 bases and J by 5 bases; unmatched bases: 5. The CDR3 loop spans 15 amino acids. The rearrangement uses TRBV10-3 and TRBJ1-2; TRBD1 matches at 11 bases. Sequencing input: peripheral blood. This clonotype was obtained from a man younger than 30 who had recovered from COVID-19. CDR3 in amino acids: CAISDPGQGGYGYTF. In DNA form, the CDR3 reads TGTGCCATCAGTGACCCGGGACAGGGGGGGTATGGCTACACCTTC.